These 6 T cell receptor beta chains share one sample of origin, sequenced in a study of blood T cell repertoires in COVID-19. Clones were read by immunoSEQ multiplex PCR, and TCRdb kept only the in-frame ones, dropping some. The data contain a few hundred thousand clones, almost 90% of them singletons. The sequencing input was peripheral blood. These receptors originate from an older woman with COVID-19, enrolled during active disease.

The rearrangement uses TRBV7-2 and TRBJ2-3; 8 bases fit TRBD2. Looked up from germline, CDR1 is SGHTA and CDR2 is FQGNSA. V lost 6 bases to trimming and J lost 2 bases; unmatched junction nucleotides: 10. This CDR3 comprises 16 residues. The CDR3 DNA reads TGTGCCAGCAGGGGGCCCGGGGGGGGCCTCACAGATACGCAGTATTTT. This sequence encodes CASRGPGGGLTDTQYF.

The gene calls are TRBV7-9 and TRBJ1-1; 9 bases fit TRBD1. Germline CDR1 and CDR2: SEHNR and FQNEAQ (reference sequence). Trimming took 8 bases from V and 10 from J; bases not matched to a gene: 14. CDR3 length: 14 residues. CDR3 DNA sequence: TGTGCCAGCGCCCCCGGGACAGGGTCCTTCGCAGCTTTCTTT. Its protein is CASAPGTGSFAAFF.

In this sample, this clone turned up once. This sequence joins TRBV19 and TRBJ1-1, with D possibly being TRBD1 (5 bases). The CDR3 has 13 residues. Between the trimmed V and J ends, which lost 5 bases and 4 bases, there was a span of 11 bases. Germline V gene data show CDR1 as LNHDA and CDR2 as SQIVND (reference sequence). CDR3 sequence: CASSLQVSTEAFF. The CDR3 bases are TGTGCCAGTAGTCTACAGGTGAGCACTGAAGCTTTCTTT. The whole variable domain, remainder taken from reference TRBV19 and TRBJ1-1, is DGGITQSPKYLFRKEGQNVTLSCEQNLNHDAMYWYRQDPGQGLRLIYYSQIVNDFQKGDIAEGYSVSREKKESFPLTVTSAQKNPTAFYLCASSLQVSTEAFFGQGTRLTVV.

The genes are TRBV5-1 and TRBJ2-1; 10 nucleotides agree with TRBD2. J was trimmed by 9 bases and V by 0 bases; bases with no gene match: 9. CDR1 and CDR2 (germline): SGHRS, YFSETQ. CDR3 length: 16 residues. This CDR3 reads CASSLAQAGGRSEQFF. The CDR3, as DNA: TGCGCCAGCAGCTTGGCCCAAGCGGGGGGGCGAAGTGAGCAGTTCTTC.

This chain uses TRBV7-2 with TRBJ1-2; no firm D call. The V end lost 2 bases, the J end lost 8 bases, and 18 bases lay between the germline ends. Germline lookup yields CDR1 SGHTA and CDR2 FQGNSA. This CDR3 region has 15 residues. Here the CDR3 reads CASSLFYGRSEGYTF. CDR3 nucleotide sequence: TGTGCCAGCAGCTTATTTTACGGGAGATCGGAGGGCTACACCTTC.

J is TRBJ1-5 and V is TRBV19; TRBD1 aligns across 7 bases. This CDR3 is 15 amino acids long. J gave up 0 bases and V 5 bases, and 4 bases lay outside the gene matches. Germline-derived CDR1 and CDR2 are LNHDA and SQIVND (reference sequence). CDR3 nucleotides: TGTGCCAGTAGTCCGGGACAGAGTAGCAATCAGCCCCAGCATTTT. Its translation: CASSPGQSSNQPQHF.